This T cell receptor beta chain was captured by sequencing in a study of T-cell memory formation after mild COVID-19. The CDR3 runs to 18 residues. J lost 2 bases, V lost 0 bases, and 7 bases had no gene match. The germline CDR1 and CDR2 sequences are LGHNT and FRNRAP. 5'RACE, which relied on constant-segment primers, yielded TCR alpha and TCR beta cDNA libraries carrying sample barcodes and UMIs. MiXCR, run by TCRdb on the 5' RACE reads, gives a single entry per CDR3 protein. The table records just over 200,000 distinct CDR3 sequences, about 9.2% of them present only once. The specimen sequenced was PBMCs or a T cell subset sorted from them (not recorded which). V usage is TRBV12-5 and J usage is TRBJ2-2, with 9 bases lining up with TRBD1. The TCR comes from a man younger than 30 who had mild COVID-19 (a few samples of this study predate the infection). Cell type and time point are not known. The DNA of the CDR3 is TGTGCTAGTGGTTTGGTACTGTGGACAGGGGTTAACACCGGGGAGCTGTTTTTT. Encoded protein: CASGLVLWTGVNTGELFF.